These T cell receptor beta chains were read from a single sample in a study of PD-1 and CTLA-4 blockade in melanoma. Clones were read by immunoSEQ multiplex PCR, and TCRdb kept only the in-frame ones, dropping some. The sample has 31,000 or so clones, about nine tenths seen once. The input for sequencing was CD8+ T cells from peripheral blood, taken from a patient given anti-PD-1 treatment. Receptor source: a human donor with melanoma. Both conserved end residues are part of each CDR3. D genes are given only for firm matches. Size values are once, few and many counts, or a class for expanded clones, and some rows have none.

size | D | J | V | DNA | CDR3
- | TRBD2 | TRBJ2-1 | TRBV4-2 | TGTGCCAGCAGCTATACCGGGACTAGCGGGGGGGAGCAGTTCTTC | CASSYTGTSGGEQFF
- | - | TRBJ2-7 | TRBV19 | TGTGCCAGTAGTATCTGGGGTATCGGGGCTGAATACGAGCAGTACTTC | CASSIWGIGAEYEQYF
- | - | TRBJ1-1 | TRBV14 | TGTGCCAGCAGCCAAATTGGCACCCCGGAGGGGACTGAAGCTTTCTTT | CASSQIGTPEGTEAFF
few | TRBD1 | TRBJ1-3 | TRBV19 | TGTGCCAGTAGCTCACAGGGGTTTTCTGGAAACACCATATATTTT | CASSSQGFSGNTIYF
- | TRBD2 | TRBJ2-3 | TRBV3-1/TRBV3-2 | TGTGCCAGCAGCCAAGATTGGCTAGCGGGCGCAGATACGCAGTATTTT | CASSQDWLAGADTQYF
once | TRBD1 | TRBJ2-5 | TRBV28 | TGTGCCAGCAGTTCTGGACAGGTCCAAGAGACCCAGTACTTC | CASSSGQVQETQYF
- | - | TRBJ2-7 | TRBV25-1 | TGTGCCAGCGCGGCTCCCTACGAGCAGTACTTC | CASAAPYEQYF
- | TRBD1 | TRBJ1-1 | TRBV28 | TGTGCCAGCAGTTATGGTACAGGGGGCCGTCTGAACACTGAAGCTTTCTTT | CASSYGTGGRLNTEAFF
- | - | TRBJ2-3 | TRBV5-1 | TGCGCCAGCAGCTTGGCCCTTGGGACCATTACAGATACGCAGTATTTT | CASSLALGTITDTQYF
- | - | TRBJ1-1 | TRBV10-2 | TGCGCCAGCAGTGAGTCGGCGGACGACAACACTGAAGCTTTCTTT | CASSESADDNTEAFF
- | TRBD2 | TRBJ2-7 | TRBV15 | TGTGCCACCAGCTATAGCGGGGGGAACTCCGGGGAGCAGTACTTC | CATSYSGGNSGEQYF
- | - | TRBJ2-6 | TRBV28 | TGTGCCAGCTCACAGGGATATGGTACTGGGGCCAACGTCCTGACTTTC | CASSQGYGTGANVLTF
- | TRBD1 | TRBJ1-1 | TRBV28 | TGTGCCAGCAATACAGGGGCTACATGGGCTGAAGCTTTCTTT | CASNTGATWAEAFF
- | - | TRBJ2-5 | TRBV28 | TGTGCCAGCAGTTTATATGGGACGGATCAAGAGACCCAGTACTTC | CASSLYGTDQETQYF